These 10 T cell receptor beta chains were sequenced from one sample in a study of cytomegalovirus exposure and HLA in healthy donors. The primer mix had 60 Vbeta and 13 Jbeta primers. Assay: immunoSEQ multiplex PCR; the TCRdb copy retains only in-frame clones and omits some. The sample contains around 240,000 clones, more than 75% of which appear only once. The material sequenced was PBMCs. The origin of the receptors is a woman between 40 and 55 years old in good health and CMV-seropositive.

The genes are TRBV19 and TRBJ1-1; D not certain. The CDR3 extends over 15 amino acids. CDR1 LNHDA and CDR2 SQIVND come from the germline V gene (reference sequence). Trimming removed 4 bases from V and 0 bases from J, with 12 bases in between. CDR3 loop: CASSTRRTLNTEAFF. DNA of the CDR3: TGTGCCAGTAGTACCCGGAGGACCCTGAACACTGAAGCTTTCTTT.

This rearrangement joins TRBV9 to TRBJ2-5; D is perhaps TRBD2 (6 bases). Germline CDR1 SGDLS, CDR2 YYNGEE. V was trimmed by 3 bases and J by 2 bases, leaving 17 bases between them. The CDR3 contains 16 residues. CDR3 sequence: CASSALGGYSQETQYF. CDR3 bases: TGTGCCAGCAGCGCGCTCGGGGGATACTCACAAGAGACCCAGTACTTC.

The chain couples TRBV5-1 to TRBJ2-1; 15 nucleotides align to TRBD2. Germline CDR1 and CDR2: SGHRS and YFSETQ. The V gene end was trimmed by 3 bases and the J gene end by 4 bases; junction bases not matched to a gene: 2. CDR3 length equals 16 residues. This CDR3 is CASSWGLAGGYNEQFF. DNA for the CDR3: TGCGCCAGCAGCTGGGGACTAGCGGGGGGATACAATGAGCAGTTCTTC.

CDR3 region: CATSREREAPYEQYF. The CDR3 DNA is TGTGCCACCAGCAGAGAGCGGGAGGCCCCCTACGAGCAGTACTTC. This sequence joins TRBV15 and TRBJ2-7; 8 positions agree with TRBD2. This CDR3 contains 15 residues. The V and J ends lost 0 bases and 2 bases, in that order; junction bases with no gene match: 3. Germline CDR1 is LNHNV and CDR2 is YYDKDF (reference sequence).

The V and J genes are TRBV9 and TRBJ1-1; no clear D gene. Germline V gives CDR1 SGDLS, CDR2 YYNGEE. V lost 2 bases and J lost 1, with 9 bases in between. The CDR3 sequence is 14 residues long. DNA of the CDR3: TGTGCCAGCAGCGTCGGGGTTTCGAACACTGAAGCTTTCTTT. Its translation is CASSVGVSNTEAFF.

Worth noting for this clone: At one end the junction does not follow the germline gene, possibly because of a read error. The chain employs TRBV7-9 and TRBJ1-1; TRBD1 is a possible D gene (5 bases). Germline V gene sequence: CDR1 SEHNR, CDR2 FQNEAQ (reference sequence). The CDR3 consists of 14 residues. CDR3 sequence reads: CSSSPGTVNTEAFF. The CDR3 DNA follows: TGTTCCAGCAGCCCGGGGACTGTGAACACTGAAGCTTTCTTT.

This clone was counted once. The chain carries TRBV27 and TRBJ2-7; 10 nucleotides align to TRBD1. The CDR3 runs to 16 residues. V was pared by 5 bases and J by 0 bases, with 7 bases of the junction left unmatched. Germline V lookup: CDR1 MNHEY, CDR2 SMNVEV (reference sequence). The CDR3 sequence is CASSSYGTGVSYEQYF. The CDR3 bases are TGTGCCAGCAGTAGTTATGGGACAGGGGTCTCCTACGAGCAGTACTTC.

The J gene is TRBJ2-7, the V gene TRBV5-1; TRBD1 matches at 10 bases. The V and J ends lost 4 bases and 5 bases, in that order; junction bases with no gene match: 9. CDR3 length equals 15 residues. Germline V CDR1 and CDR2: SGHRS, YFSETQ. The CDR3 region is CASSPRTGGSHEQYF. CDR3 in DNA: TGCGCCAGCAGCCCCCGGACAGGGGGTAGCCACGAGCAGTACTTC.

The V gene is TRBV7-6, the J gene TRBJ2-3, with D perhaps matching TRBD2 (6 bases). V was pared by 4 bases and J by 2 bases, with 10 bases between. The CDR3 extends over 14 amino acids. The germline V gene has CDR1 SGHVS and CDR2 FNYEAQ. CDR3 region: CASSSPGDTDTQYF. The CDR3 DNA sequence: TGTGCCAGCAGCTCCCCGGGGGACACAGATACGCAGTATTTT.

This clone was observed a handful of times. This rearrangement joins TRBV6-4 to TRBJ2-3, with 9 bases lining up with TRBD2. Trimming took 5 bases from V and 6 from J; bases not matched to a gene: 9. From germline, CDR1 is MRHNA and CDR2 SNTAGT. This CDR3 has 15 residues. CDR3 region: CASSTSGLHGDTQYF. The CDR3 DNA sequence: TGTGCCAGCAGTACTAGCGGGCTACACGGGGATACGCAGTATTTT.